A single sample gave rise to the 23 T cell receptor beta chains below, sequenced in a study of T-cell reconstitution after alpha-beta-depleted transplantation in children. For TCRbeta, the library was prepared with unique molecular identifiers. From the PCR reads, TCRdb called clonotypes with MiXCR, one entry per CDR3 protein. Here the sample spans 150,000 to 250,000 distinct CDR3 sequences, roughly 15% being singletons. Sequences were derived from PBMCs from the stem cell graft donor, sampled from the stem cell graft. All receptors come from a human donor who donated a stem cell graft to a child with acute lymphoblastic leukemia.

The V call is TRBV25-1, the J call TRBJ2-1, with TRBD2 identical over 10 bases. The CDR3 totals 18 residues. V lost 2 bases and J lost 2; bases outside the gene matches: 9. Germline V CDR1 and CDR2: MGHDK, SYGVNS. The CDR3 coding sequence is TGTGCCAGCAGTGAACCGATGCAGCGGGAGGGCACCTACAATGAGCAGTTCTTC. This codes for CASSEPMQREGTYNEQFF. Supplemented by reference TRBV25-1 and TRBJ2-1, the full variable domain reads EADIYQTPRYLVIGTGKKITLECSQTMGHDKMYWYQQDPGMELHLIHYSYGVNSTEKGDLSSESTVSRIRTEHFPLTLESARPSHTSQYLCASSEPMQREGTYNEQFFGPGTRLTVL.

This clonotype has a count of ten or more. This CDR3 reads CASGIVKNTGELFF. Written as DNA, the CDR3 is TGCGCCAGCGGTATTGTCAAGAACACCGGGGAGCTGTTTTTT. The chain couples TRBV5-1 to TRBJ2-2; unclear D gene. Germline V gene lookup returns CDR1 SGHRS and CDR2 YFSETQ. Trimming pared 7 bases from V and 1 base from J, leaving 11 bases between. CDR3 length: 14 amino acids.

This clonotype was picked up many times. The V and J genes are TRBV28 and TRBJ2-7; D is unclear. The CDR3 is made up of 12 amino acids. V was cut by 6 bases and J by 1 base, with 7 bases left in between. Per the germline V gene, CDR1 is MDHEN and CDR2 is SYDVKM. The CDR3 DNA follows: TGTGCCAGCAGCTTCGGTTCCTACGAGCAGTACTTC. It is translated as CASSFGSYEQYF. The variable domain in full, with the rest retrieved from reference TRBV28 and TRBJ2-7, is DVKVTQSSRYLVKRTGEKVFLECVQDMDHENMFWYRQDPGLGLRLIYFSYDVKMKEKGDIPEGYSVSREKKERFSLILESASTNQTSMYLCASSFGSYEQYFGPGTRLTVT.

This clonotype was observed at least ten times. The J gene is TRBJ2-4, the V gene TRBV12-3 or TRBV12-4, with D possibly being TRBD1 (6 bases). The V end lost 3 bases, the J end lost 6 bases, and 24 bases lay between the germline ends. CDR3 length equals 18 residues. In DNA form, the CDR3 reads TGTGCCAGCAGTTTCCTTCCCCCGGGACACCAGGATGGAAACATTCAGTACTTC. Protein: CASSFLPPGHQDGNIQYF.

The sample holds many counts of this clonotype. The V call is TRBV20-1, the J call TRBJ2-3; TRBD2 agrees at 9 bases. V gave up 5 bases and J gave up 2 bases; unmatched junction bases: 8. This CDR3 comprises 15 residues. Germline V CDR1 and CDR2: DFQATT, SNEGSKA (reference sequence). This CDR3 is CSAGWASGDTDTQYF. The DNA for the CDR3 is TGCAGTGCTGGGTGGGCTAGCGGGGACACAGATACGCAGTATTTT.

This clonotype was recorded at least ten times. The rearrangement joins TRBV5-6 to TRBJ1-1; D gene unclear. Germline-derived CDR1 and CDR2 are SGHDT and YYEEEE. This CDR3 contains 14 residues. V was trimmed by 0 bases and J by 2 bases, leaving 8 bases between them. CDR3 protein: CASSLATYNTEAFF. The CDR3 coding sequence is TGTGCCAGCAGCTTGGCGACATATAACACTGAAGCTTTCTTT.

This clonotype came up many times. The chain links TRBV12-3 or TRBV12-4 to TRBJ1-2, with D perhaps matching TRBD1 (6 bases). The V and J ends lost 3 bases and 2 bases respectively, with 10 bases between them. This CDR3 has 14 amino acids. The CDR3 bases are TGTGCCAGCAGTTTGCGGACAGCCAACTATGGCTACACCTTC. Translated: CASSLRTANYGYTF.

This clonotype came up many times. V usage is TRBV5-1 and J usage is TRBJ2-1; 10 positions agree with TRBD1. CDR3 length: 15 amino acids. With V trimmed by 4 bases and J by 7 bases, 8 bases remained unmatched. The V gene's germline CDR1 is SGHRS and CDR2 YFSETQ. CDR3 DNA sequence: TGCGCCAGCAGCCTAGGGACAGGGGATCGGAATGAGCAGTTCTTC. It codes for CASSLGTGDRNEQFF.

This clonotype was recorded many times. The rearrangement links TRBV5-1 to TRBJ1-1; D gene uncertain. Germline V gives CDR1 SGHRS, CDR2 YFSETQ. The CDR3 contains 15 residues. V was trimmed by 2 bases and J by 0 bases, leaving 11 bases between them. The DNA of the CDR3 is TGCGCCAGCAGCTTACGGACGGCCATGAACACTGAAGCTTTCTTT. Its translation is CASSLRTAMNTEAFF.

This clonotype was counted between two and nine times. The V gene is TRBV20-1, the J gene TRBJ2-1; 13 bases are shared with TRBD2. This CDR3 spans 16 amino acids. Germline V gene sequence: CDR1 DFQATT, CDR2 SNEGSKA (reference sequence). V dropped 6 bases and J dropped 4; count of bases not matched to a gene: 9. The DNA of the CDR3 is TGCAGTGCGGGAGGACTAGCGGGAGTCAAGTACAATGAGCAGTTCTTC. It encodes CSAGGLAGVKYNEQFF.

Many counts were recorded for this clonotype. V usage is TRBV12-3 or TRBV12-4 and J usage is TRBJ2-3, with 13 bases that match TRBD2. The length of the CDR3 is 19 residues. Trimming took 7 bases from V and 0 from J; bases not matched to a gene: 13. This CDR3 reads CASTYLELAGGPSTDTQYF. CDR3 nucleotides: TGTGCCAGCACCTACTTGGAACTAGCGGGAGGGCCTAGCACAGATACGCAGTATTTT.

The chain recombines TRBV5-1 with TRBJ2-3, with D perhaps matching TRBD1 (6 bases). The CDR3 length is 14 residues. Trimming shortened V by 6 bases and J by 0 bases, and 11 bases separated the two germline ends. CDR1 SGHRS and CDR2 YFSETQ come from the germline V gene. As DNA, the CDR3 is TGCGCCAGCAAAGGGACACCGAGCACAGATACGCAGTATTTT. Amino acids: CASKGTPSTDTQYF.

This clonotype was observed at least ten times. V is TRBV28 and J is TRBJ2-1; 11 bases fit TRBD2. The germline CDR1 and CDR2 sequences are MDHEN and SYDVKM. V was pared by 10 bases and J by 6 bases, with 8 bases of the junction left unmatched. The CDR3 is 14 amino acids. The CDR3 region has the DNA TGTGCCACATTAGCGGGAGGGCCCTCCAATGAGCAGTTCTTC. It encodes CATLAGGPSNEQFF.

This clonotype has a handful of counts. The chain couples TRBV12-3 or TRBV12-4 to TRBJ2-2, with TRBD2 identical over 10 bases. The CDR3 loop spans 17 amino acids. Trimming at V came to 5 bases and at J to 0 bases, leaving 6 bases not matched to a gene. The CDR3 spells CASSAWTSGSNTGELFF. The CDR3 region has the DNA TGTGCCAGCAGTGCCTGGACTAGCGGATCGAACACCGGGGAGCTGTTTTTT.

In this sample, this clonotype turned up many times. The rearrangement uses TRBV5-8 and TRBJ1-1, with TRBD1 as a possible D gene (5 bases). V was cut by 0 bases and J by 4 bases, with 13 bases left in between. The CDR3 sequence is 15 residues long. Germline lookup yields CDR1 SGHTS and CDR2 YDEGEE. The CDR3 sequence is CASSLESGAPTEAFF. In DNA form, the CDR3 reads TGTGCCAGCAGCTTGGAATCCGGGGCCCCCACTGAAGCTTTCTTT. Supplemented by reference TRBV5-8 and TRBJ1-1, the full variable domain reads EAGVTQSPTHLIKTRGQQATLRCSPISGHTSVYWYQQALGLGLQFLLWYDEGEERNRGNFPPRFSGRQFPNYSSELNVNALELEDSALYLCASSLESGAPTEAFFGQGTRLTVV.

The chain employs TRBV11-2 and TRBJ2-3, with TRBD2 matching 12 bases. Germline assignment: CDR1 SGHAT and CDR2 FQNNGV. CDR3 size: 16 residues. With 8 bases clipped from V and 4 bases from J, the junction kept 10 bases outside the gene matches. The CDR3 DNA reads as TGTGCCAGCGGCACCTGGACTAGCGGGATCGCAGATACGCAGTATTTT. This codes for CASGTWTSGIADTQYF.

This clonotype occurred many times. The J gene is TRBJ2-3, the V gene TRBV6-1; possibly TRBD2 for D (5 bases). CDR3 size: 14 residues. Trimming removed 6 bases at V and 4 bases at J, with 14 bases between. Germline lookup yields CDR1 MNHNS and CDR2 SASEGT. The CDR3 loop reads CASSHPAAADTQYF. DNA for the CDR3: TGTGCCAGCAGCCACCCTGCAGCGGCAGATACGCAGTATTTT.

In regard to this clonotype: Given a much more abundant clone one base away, this may be a read error. This sequence joins TRBV7-8 and TRBJ2-6; D gene ambiguous. The CDR3 runs to 16 residues. Germline V lookup: CDR1 SGHVS, CDR2 FQNEAQ. CDR3 in DNA: TGTGGCAGCAGCTCGTCACCGAGCTCTGGGGCCAACGTCCTGACTTTC. Translating gives CGSSSSPSSGANVLTF. Based on the CDR3 plus reference TRBV7-8 and TRBJ2-6, the full variable domain is GAGVSQSPRYKVAKRGQDVALRCDPISGHVSLFWYQQALGQGPEFLTYFQNEAQLDKSGLPSDRFFAERPEGSVSTLKIQRTQQEDSAVYLCGSSSSPSSGANVLTFGAGSRLTVL.

This clonotype was recorded many times. V is TRBV12-3 or TRBV12-4 and J is TRBJ2-7; 7 nucleotides match TRBD1. The junction had 5 bases not matched to a gene; V was cut back by 3 bases and J by 6 bases. The CDR3 runs to 13 residues. The CDR3 is CASSFFAGGEQYF. CDR3 nucleotides: TGTGCCAGCAGTTTTTTCGCAGGGGGCGAGCAGTACTTC.

This clonotype was counted many times. The chain couples TRBV5-1 to TRBJ2-7; 7 nucleotides line up with TRBD2. J was trimmed by 1 base and V by 6 bases; bases with no gene match: 10. The CDR3 is 15 amino acids. CDR1 and CDR2 (germline): SGHRS, YFSETQ. The CDR3 loop reads CASNNRASGSYEQYF. The CDR3 DNA reads TGCGCCAGCAATAATCGGGCTAGCGGATCCTACGAGCAGTACTTC.

The chain carries TRBV29-1 and TRBJ2-7; no definite D call. The CDR3 extends over 10 amino acids. V lost 4 bases and J lost 5, with 6 bases in between. CDR1 and CDR2 from the germline V gene are SQVTM and ANQGSEA. The CDR3 loop is CSVGSDEQYF. The CDR3 bases are TGCAGCGTTGGTTCCGACGAGCAGTACTTC.

This clonotype was recorded a few times. The chain has TRBV20-1 and TRBJ2-1; 9 bases are a match to TRBD1. V was pared by 3 bases and J by 3 bases, with 9 bases of the junction left unmatched. Germline CDR1 is DFQATT and CDR2 is SNEGSKA (reference sequence). This CDR3 is 16 amino acids long. The CDR3 is CSASPPRQGVYNEQFF. CDR3 nucleotide sequence: TGCAGTGCTAGTCCCCCGAGACAGGGGGTCTACAATGAGCAGTTCTTC.

The J gene is TRBJ2-1, the V gene TRBV11-3; possibly TRBD2 for D (5 bases). The ends were cut back, 5 bases at V and 9 bases at J, with 14 bases in the middle. This CDR3 region has 13 residues. From germline, CDR1 is SGHNT and CDR2 YENEEA. DNA for the CDR3: TGTGCCAGCAGCCCGGGGTTTTATCGTGAGCAGTTCTTC. It specifies CASSPGFYREQFF.